This T cell receptor (beta chain) was identified in a study of regulatory T cells in long-lasting Graves disease. TCR beta libraries were built with iRepertoire HTBI primers and Arm-PCR of CDR3 regions. One entry per CDR3 protein results from TCRdb running MiXCR on the multiplex PCR reads. Here the sample spans some 330,000 distinct CDR3 sequences, approximately 12% being singletons. V dropped 2 bases and J dropped 2 bases, with 13 bases sitting between them. The CDR3 is 15 residues long. CDR1 is DFQATT and CDR2 is SNEGSKA in the germline V gene (reference sequence). Indicated time point: newly diagnosed GD, antithyroid drugs for less than 3 months. Making the TCR library involved RNA that had been extracted from PBMCs. This clonotype was counted many times. A further study also used this sample, focusing on T cells in Graves' hyperthyroidism and ophthalmopathy.

The source was peripheral blood mononuclear cells (PBMCs), collected at new diagnosis, from a patient treated with antithyroid drugs. V usage is TRBV20-1 and J usage is TRBJ1-3; perhaps TRBD1 as D (5 bases). The receptor was derived from a woman under 30 with Graves disease. DNA for the CDR3: TGCAGTGCTAGACCCCCTGGGACGGCTGGAAACACCATATATTTT. It is translated as CSARPPGTAGNTIYF.